Listed below are T cell receptor beta chains from one sample, sequenced in a study of human T cells and chemical hapten exposure. TCRdb passed the RACE reads through MiXCR, listing each CDR3 protein once. The sample yields a few hundred thousand distinct CDR3 sequences, about 9% seen once. Sequences were derived from whole blood, sampled in connection with sensitization to the hapten diphenylcyclopropenone (DPC). The receptor set was obtained from a woman aged 40 to 50 with alopecia areata. Some clones in this sample may be carry-over from other donors' samples. The CDR3 runs from the conserved cysteine through the conserved F or W. A D gene is named only where the DNA matches it firmly.

v_call d_call cdr3_aa
TRBV6-2/TRBV6-3 - CASRTFGRLEDEKLFF
TRBV7-2 TRBD2 CASSLASGTSVYEQFF
TRBV10-3 - CAISESREASYEQYF
TRBV12-3/TRBV12-4 - CASRSGAINQPQHF
TRBV28 TRBD2 CASTPGTSYELYF
TRBV7-9 - CASRGETGELFF
TRBV6-1 - CASSDGRGGLNYGYTF
TRBV28 TRBD2 CASSLSPSGRTDTQYF
TRBV29-1 - CSVGSDLSYNEQFF
TRBV4-1 - CASSQDGTSTVYEQYF
TRBV6-2/TRBV6-3 - CASSYYQRGYRSEQYF
TRBV7-9 TRBD2 CASSLSTSGADTQYF
TRBV12-3/TRBV12-4 - CASTDPKSGNTIYF
TRBV6-2/TRBV6-3 - CASSVRILGDTQYF
TRBV6-2/TRBV6-3 TRBD2 CASSSGGGFYNEQFF
TRBV20-1 - CSARDMGVANTGELFF
TRBV11-2 TRBD2 CASSFNSGREFQYF
TRBV20-1 - CSARDNFNRDRHYGYTF